The 32 T cell receptor beta chains listed next were all sequenced from one sample in a study of monozygotic twins with inflammatory bowel disease. Reprocessing the 5' RACE reads, TCRdb reports a single entry for every CDR3 protein and omits DNA. The specimen's table records 40,000 to 45,000 distinct CDR3 sequences. Sequenced input: blood. The receptors shown here come from a human donor with ulcerative colitis or Crohn's disease, or a healthy co-twin of an affected twin (not recorded which).

V is TRBV5-1 and J is TRBJ2-7; without DNA, the TCRdb call of TRBD1 cannot be checked. CDR3 length: 16 residues. Germline V gene sequence: CDR1 SGHRS, CDR2 YFSETQ. The CDR3 loop is CASSSAGNGGGYEQYF.

This chain links TRBV7-2 with TRBJ1-2. There are 15 residues in the CDR3. Germline V gene lookup returns CDR1 SGHTA and CDR2 FQGNSA. CDR3 sequence: CASSFAGTSNYGYTF.

The chain is built from TRBV18 and TRBJ2-3. This CDR3 has 15 amino acids. Germline assignment: CDR1 KGHSH and CDR2 LQKENI. The CDR3 is CASSPGTTGADTQYF.

V usage is TRBV3-1 and J usage is TRBJ2-3; TCRdb's D call of TRBD1 is untestable without DNA. Germline-derived CDR1 and CDR2 are LGHDT and YNNKEL (reference sequence). The CDR3 covers 15 residues. CDR3 loop: CASRQGGAGTDTQYF.

J is TRBJ2-7 and V is TRBV6-6. The germline CDR1 and CDR2 sequences are MNHNY and SVGAGI (reference sequence). CDR3 length: 14 amino acids. CDR3 sequence: CASSYSSTGYEQYF.

The chain's CDR3 is CANLPGGEGEQFF. The V and J genes are TRBV4-3 and TRBJ2-1; checking the TCRdb D call of TRBD1 is not possible without DNA. The CDR3 consists of 13 residues. Germline loops: CDR1 LGHNA, CDR2 YSLEER.

The CDR3 sequence: CASSLTGDSEAEQYF. The gene calls are TRBV12-3 or TRBV12-4 and TRBJ2-7; TCRdb's D call, TRBD1, is unchecked because there is no DNA. The CDR3 runs 15 residues.

V usage is TRBV20-1 and J usage is TRBJ1-1. CDR3 size: 19 residues. The germline V gene encodes CDR1 DFQATT and CDR2 SNEGSKA (reference sequence). The CDR3 protein is CSARDPNDLAKGGNTEAFF.

Judged by frequency, this clonotype is medium-sized. The chain employs TRBV27 and TRBJ2-7; TCRdb gives TRBD1 as the D gene, but with no DNA this cannot be confirmed. CDR1 is MNHEY, CDR2 SMNVEV, per germline (reference sequence). This CDR3 is built from 14 residues. The CDR3 sequence: CASSSTGAPYEQYF.

The rearrangement joins TRBV11-3 to TRBJ2-1. The CDR3 has 19 amino acids. Germline lookup yields CDR1 SGHNT and CDR2 YENEEA. The CDR3 loop is CASSLGLGSGLGYYNEQFF.

The CDR3 region is CSVVGQGLYEQYF. The genes are TRBV29-1 and TRBJ2-7; the TCRdb call, TRBD1, lacks DNA for checking. The CDR3 loop spans 13 amino acids. Looked up from germline, CDR1 is SQVTM and CDR2 is ANQGSEA.

The genes are TRBV18 and TRBJ1-1; the TRBD1 assignment by TCRdb is unverifiable without DNA. The CDR3 is 14 residues long. The V gene's germline CDR1 is KGHSH and CDR2 LQKENI. This CDR3 is CASSSFRGNTEAFF.

The CDR3 protein is CASSLTFTNNEQFF. This chain joins TRBV7-8 and TRBJ2-1. The CDR3 sequence is 14 residues long. Germline CDR1 is SGHVS and CDR2 is FQNEAQ.

The V and J genes are TRBV4-3 and TRBJ2-7; as DNA is missing, the TRBD2 call by TCRdb cannot be tested. CDR3 size: 14 residues. Per germline, CDR1 LGHNA and CDR2 YSLEER. The CDR3 sequence: CASSLRRDLYEQYF.

The chain joins TRBV7-3 to TRBJ2-1. CDR1 SGHTA and CDR2 FQGTGA come from the germline V gene. The CDR3 sequence is 11 residues long. CDR3 sequence: CASSSSKEQFF. The full variable domain, its missing parts supplied by reference TRBV7-3 and TRBJ2-1, is GAGVSQTPSNKVTEKGKYVELRCDPISGHTALYWYRQSLGQGPEFLIYFQGTGAADDSGLPNDRFFAVRPEGSVSTLKIQRTERGDSAVYLCASSSSKEQFFGPGTRLTVL.

The rearrangement links TRBV28 to TRBJ2-7; TCRdb picks TRBD1, but there is no DNA to check that call. CDR1 MDHEN and CDR2 SYDVKM come from the germline V gene. The CDR3 is made up of 14 amino acids. The CDR3 loop reads CASSPPESYYEQYF.

V usage is TRBV7-3 and J usage is TRBJ2-3; as DNA is missing, the TRBD1 call by TCRdb cannot be tested. Germline assignment: CDR1 SGHTA and CDR2 FQGTGA. This CDR3 comprises 15 residues. This CDR3 reads CASSPLGQSTDTQYF. Looking up the rest from reference TRBV7-3 and TRBJ2-3 gives the full variable domain: GAGVSQTPSNKVTEKGKYVELRCDPISGHTALYWYRQSLGQGPEFLIYFQGTGAADDSGLPNDRFFAVRPEGSVSTLKIQRTERGDSAVYLCASSPLGQSTDTQYFGPGTRLTVL.

The chain uses TRBV5-4 and TRBJ2-2; TCRdb returns TRBD1, unconfirmable since there is no DNA. CDR1 is SGHNT, CDR2 YYREEE, per germline (reference sequence). There are 15 residues in the CDR3. This CDR3 reads CASSLGGRNTGELFF.

The V call is TRBV6-6, the J call TRBJ2-2; TCRdb proposes TRBD1, but this gene call is untestable without DNA. Germline CDR1 reads MNHNY; CDR2 reads SVGAGI (reference sequence). The CDR3 runs 13 residues. The CDR3 sequence: CASTSRGTGELFF.

V and J are TRBV4-1 and TRBJ2-7; TCRdb gives TRBD1 as the D gene, but with no DNA this cannot be confirmed. This CDR3 is 13 amino acids long. CDR1 MGHRA and CDR2 YSYEKL come from the germline V gene. The CDR3 region is CASSQEKQGKQYF.

J is TRBJ2-3 and V is TRBV20-1; absent DNA, TCRdb's TRBD1 call cannot be checked. This CDR3 region has 16 residues. The V gene's germline CDR1 is DFQATT and CDR2 SNEGSKA (reference sequence). The CDR3 region is CSARSLGGPSGDTQYF.

The CDR3: CASSLIKDTGELFF. The gene calls are TRBV3-1 and TRBJ2-2. The germline gives CDR1 LGHDT, CDR2 YNNKEL (reference sequence). The CDR3 contains 14 residues. Full variable domain (remainder filled in from reference TRBV3-1 and TRBJ2-2): DTAVSQTPKYLVTQMGNDKSIKCEQNLGHDTMYWYKQDSKKFLKIMFSYNNKELIINETVPNRFSPKSPDKAHLNLHINSLELGDSAVYFCASSLIKDTGELFFGEGSRLTVL.

This sequence joins TRBV24-1 and TRBJ1-4; TCRdb designates TRBD1, a call that cannot be tested without DNA. Germline CDR1 is KGHDR and CDR2 is SFDVKD. This CDR3 is 14 amino acids long. CDR3: CATSDTGEGEKLFF.

The chain uses TRBV28 and TRBJ1-1; TCRdb reports TRBD1, a call that lacks DNA to check it against. CDR3 length equals 15 residues. Germline lookup yields CDR1 MDHEN and CDR2 SYDVKM. CDR3 sequence reads: CASSSTGAMNTEAFF.

The chain recombines TRBV28 with TRBJ2-4; TCRdb reports TRBD1, a call that lacks DNA to check it against. The CDR3 totals 13 residues. Germline V lookup: CDR1 MDHEN, CDR2 SYDVKM. The CDR3 is CASSSGQSNMQYF.

This chain joins TRBV2 and TRBJ1-5; TCRdb names TRBD1, which stays unverified in the absence of DNA. The germline V gene has CDR1 SNHLY and CDR2 FYNNEI. The CDR3 extends over 13 amino acids. CDR3: CASSKTGNQPQHF.

J is TRBJ2-6 and V is TRBV7-6; the TCRdb call, TRBD1, lacks DNA for checking. Germline-derived CDR1 and CDR2 are SGHVS and FNYEAQ. This CDR3 is built from 17 residues. The chain's CDR3 is CASSLGTLNSGANVLTF.

This chain connects TRBV5-4 to TRBJ2-2; TCRdb reports TRBD2, a call that lacks DNA to check it against. CDR1 and CDR2 from the germline V gene are SGHNT and YYREEE (reference sequence). This CDR3 has 14 residues. The CDR3 loop is CASSPGLAAGELFF.

The chain employs TRBV7-3 and TRBJ2-2; TCRdb's D call of TRBD2 is untestable without DNA. Germline values: CDR1 SGHTA, CDR2 FQGTGA. The CDR3 spans 18 residues. The CDR3 protein is CASSKSGTSGSNTGELFF.

V usage is TRBV7-3 and J usage is TRBJ2-1. CDR1 is SGHTA, CDR2 FQGTGA, per germline. The CDR3 contains 15 residues. The CDR3 here is CASSLSTELFNEQFF.

The CDR3 sequence: CASSRTVPRNIQYF. The chain links TRBV12-3 or TRBV12-4 to TRBJ2-4; the TCRdb call, TRBD1, lacks DNA for checking. The CDR3 has 14 amino acids.

This rearrangement joins TRBV5-3 to TRBJ2-5; TCRdb lists TRBD2, though no DNA is available to test this call. TRBV5-3 is designated an ORF whose function remains uncertain. This CDR3 is built from 22 residues. The CDR3 is CARSSKSGLAGVGGLIQETQYF.